A selection of T cell receptor beta chains follows, all from one sample in a study of T cell responses to AZD1222 COVID-19 vaccine. The method was immunoSEQ multiplex PCR; TCRdb's version includes in-frame clones alone and lacks a portion of them. The table records roughly 120,000 clones, approximately 90% of them present only once. The specimen was peripheral blood, collected on day 0 of AZD1222 vaccination. The receptor set was obtained from an adult in good health. The CDR3 runs from the conserved cysteine through the conserved F or W.

V gene	CDR3 protein
TRBV28	CASSLSGNQPQHF
TRBV28	CASSLLPTGTGNTIYF
TRBV2	CASSEEVMPYTEAFF
TRBV4-3	CASSQDPMGGNEKLFF
TRBV7-9	CASSFGGLGTDTQYF
TRBV19	CASSITREQPQHF
TRBV7-8	CASSRDSRNTEAFF
TRBV3-1/TRBV3-2	CASSHPLGGKGSSNYGYTF
TRBV3-1/TRBV3-2	CASSQVGSGNTIYF
TRBV5-4	CASSLEAGGREQFF
TRBV6-5	CASRGGTGYGYGYTF
TRBV7-9	CASSSRLQDTGELFF
TRBV6-2/TRBV6-3	CASSYYRGKYEQYF
TRBV9	CASSVLGEGYNEQFF
TRBV5-4	CASSLRQTDTQYF
TRBV4-2	CASSPRDSYEQYF
TRBV28	CASSEGQGGYSPLHF
TRBV6-2/TRBV6-3	CASSYGFRDREWTGELFF
TRBV4-2	CASSQDLGGHNYNEQFF
TRBV3-1/TRBV3-2	CASSQDGEGGLNEQYF
TRBV7-2	CASSLVTGITSGANVLTF
TRBV19	CASRSGTDNSPLHF
TRBV4-1	CASSQGHHNEQFF
TRBV29-1	CSVEVTYGYTF
TRBV6-5	CASIWRTGYTGELFF
TRBV12-5	CASGLVLSTGSHEQYF
TRBV3-1/TRBV3-2	CASSQAVGRGLGGYTF
TRBV7-9	CASSLGQGAGGYEQYF
TRBV4-2	CASSQDSGGVYPYEQYF
TRBV20-1	CSASGQGLVDQPDTQYF
TRBV4-1	CASSQDVGATNEKLFF
TRBV4-1	CASSQLWTGWGYYGYTF
TRBV15	CATSREPFSGNTIYF
TRBV5-1	CASSFYNEQFF
TRBV3-1/TRBV3-2	CASKGGGANTEAFF
TRBV28	CASSPAGGLVDGYTF
TRBV5-1	CASSQGQGTEKLFF
TRBV9	CASRKGAADTQYF
TRBV24-1	CATSDRTSGSTDTQYF
TRBV10-2	CASTFQGGTEAFF
TRBV6-5	CASTNGNEQFF
TRBV9	CASSVQGYNEQFF
TRBV3-1/TRBV3-2	CASSPTGSTEAFF
TRBV5-1	CASSNTGSGPGGYTF
TRBV27	CASSRWTEEGGYTF
TRBV6-2/TRBV6-3	CASSRGGYSNQPQHF
TRBV12-3/TRBV12-4	CASSLVGEGIQYF
TRBV4-3	CASRGGRRETQYF
TRBV7-2	CASSRTGGSNQPQHF
TRBV7-2	CASSPTNVANEQFF
TRBV7-3	CASSLTGGSTDTQYF
TRBV5-6	CASSLDRGNAGELFF